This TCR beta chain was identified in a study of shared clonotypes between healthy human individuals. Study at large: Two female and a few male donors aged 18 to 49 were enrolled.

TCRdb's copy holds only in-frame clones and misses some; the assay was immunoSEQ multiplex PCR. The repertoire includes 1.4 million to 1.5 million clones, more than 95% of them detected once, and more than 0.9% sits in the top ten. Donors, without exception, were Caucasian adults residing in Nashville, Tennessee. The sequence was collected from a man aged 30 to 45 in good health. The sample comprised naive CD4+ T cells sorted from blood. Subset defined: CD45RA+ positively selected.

DNA for the CDR3: TGTGCCAGCACCACCACTTTTGAAAAACTGTTTTTT. It translates to CASTTTFEKLFF. V is TRBV7-8 and J is TRBJ1-4; D remains ambiguous. Germline-derived CDR1 and CDR2 are SGHVS and FQNEAQ. The V and J ends lost 7 bases and 7 bases respectively, with 10 bases between them. This CDR3 has 12 amino acids.